The clone carrying this T cell receptor (beta chain) occurred once. The antigen is unknown. The V and J ends lost 6 bases and 5 bases, in that order; junction bases with no gene match: 17. Germline CDR1 MDHEN, CDR2 SYDVKM. The CDR3 sequence is 17 residues long. The data derive from a study of OX40 agonist ivuxolimab in advanced cancers. Background on the study: Partial responses, seen in three patients, involved one hepatocellular carcinoma and two cutaneous melanomas. Notes on the study in general: In the 0.1 to 3.0 mg/kg range, CD4+ and CD8+ blood T cells had expanded clonally by week 6.

The data were produced by immunoSEQ multiplex PCR, yet TCRdb's version contains in-frame clones alone and is incomplete. The repertoire holds about 62,000 clones, with approximately 86% as singletons. Exclusion applied to patients with autoimmune disease history or systemic immunosuppression. Source: CD4+ or CD8+ T cells sorted from blood, taken in a trial of the OX40 agonist ivuxolimab. V is TRBV28 and J is TRBJ2-3; 7 bases line up with TRBD2. The TCR was taken from an adult with an advanced solid tumor such as melanoma, head and neck, liver or kidney cancer. The CDR3 loop reads CASSLSGTSWAKDTQYF. CDR3 coding DNA: TGTGCCAGCAGCCTCAGCGGGACCTCGTGGGCAAAAGATACGCAGTATTTT.